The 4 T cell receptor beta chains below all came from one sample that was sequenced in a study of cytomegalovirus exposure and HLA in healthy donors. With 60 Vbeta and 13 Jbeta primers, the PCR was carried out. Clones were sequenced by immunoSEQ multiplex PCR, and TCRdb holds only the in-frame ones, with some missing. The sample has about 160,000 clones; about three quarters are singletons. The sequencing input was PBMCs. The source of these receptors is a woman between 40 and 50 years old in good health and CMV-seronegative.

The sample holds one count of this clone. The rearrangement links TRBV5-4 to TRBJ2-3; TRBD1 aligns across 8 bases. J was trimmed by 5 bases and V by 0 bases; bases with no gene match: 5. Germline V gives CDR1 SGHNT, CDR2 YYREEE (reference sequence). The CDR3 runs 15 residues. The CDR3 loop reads CASSLGPGTGDTQYF. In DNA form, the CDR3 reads TGTGCCAGCAGCTTGGGACCGGGGACAGGAGATACGCAGTATTTT.

The CDR3 loop is CASSLEGFSSSTDTQYF. CDR3 DNA sequence: TGCGCCAGCAGCTTGGAGGGGTTCTCTTCTAGCACAGATACGCAGTATTTT. The J gene is TRBJ2-3, the V gene TRBV5-1; possibly TRBD1 for D (5 bases). There are 17 residues in the CDR3. Between the trimmed V and J ends, which lost 0 bases and 0 bases, there was a span of 14 bases. The germline CDR1 and CDR2 sequences are SGHRS and YFSETQ.

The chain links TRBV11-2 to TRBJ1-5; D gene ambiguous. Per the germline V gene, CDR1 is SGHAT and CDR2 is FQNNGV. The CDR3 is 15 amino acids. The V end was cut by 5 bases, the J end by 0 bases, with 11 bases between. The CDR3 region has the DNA TGTGCCAGCAGCCTCACCGGGAATAGCAATCAGCCCCAGCATTTT. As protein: CASSLTGNSNQPQHF.

The CDR3 DNA reads as TGTGCCAGCAGCCACGCGGGGGGCGCCGGGGTCGATGAGCAGTTCTTC. Translation: CASSHAGGAGVDEQFF. This chain uses TRBV7-6 with TRBJ2-1; 8 nucleotides match TRBD2. Germline-derived CDR1 and CDR2 are SGHVS and FNYEAQ. Germline trimming cut 5 bases from V and 8 bases from J; bases unmatched to any gene: 14. This CDR3 has 16 amino acids. Full variable domain (outside the CDR3, taken from reference TRBV7-6 and TRBJ2-1): GAGVSQSPRYKVTKRGQDVALRCDPISGHVSLYWYRQALGQGPEFLTYFNYEAQQDKSGLPNDRFSAERPEGSISTLTIQRTEQRDSAMYRCASSHAGGAGVDEQFFGPGTRLTVL.